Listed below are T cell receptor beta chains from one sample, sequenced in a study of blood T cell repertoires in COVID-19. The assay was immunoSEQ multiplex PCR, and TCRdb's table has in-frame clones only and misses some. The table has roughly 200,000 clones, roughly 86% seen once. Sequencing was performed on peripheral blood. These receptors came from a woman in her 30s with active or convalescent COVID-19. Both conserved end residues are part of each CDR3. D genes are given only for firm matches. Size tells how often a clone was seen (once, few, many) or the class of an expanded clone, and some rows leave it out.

CDR3aa: CASSAEPGSYNEQFF
CDR3nt: TGCGCCAGCAGCGCAGAACCGGGTTCCTACAATGAGCAGTTCTTC
abundance: -
j_gene: TRBJ2-1
v_gene: TRBV5-1
d_gene: -

CDR3aa: CASSLNTGANSPLHF
CDR3nt: TGTGCCAGCAGCTTAAACACAGGGGCAAATTCACCCCTCCACTTT
abundance: -
j_gene: TRBJ1-6
v_gene: TRBV5-8
d_gene: TRBD1

CDR3aa: CASSQSISGGKGHEQFF
CDR3nt: TGCGCCAGCAGTCAATCTATTAGCGGGGGGAAAGGCCATGAGCAGTTCTTC
abundance: -
j_gene: TRBJ2-1
v_gene: TRBV23-1
d_gene: TRBD2

CDR3aa: CASSLGGENTEAFF
CDR3nt: TGTGCCAGCAGCTTAGGGGGGGAGAACACTGAAGCTTTCTTT
abundance: -
j_gene: TRBJ1-1
v_gene: TRBV11-2
d_gene: -

CDR3aa: CASSVRDLTYEQYF
CDR3nt: TGTGCCAGCAGCGTCCGGGACTTAACCTACGAGCAGTACTTC
abundance: -
j_gene: TRBJ2-7
v_gene: TRBV5-5
d_gene: -

CDR3aa: CASSYSGQGDGYTF
CDR3nt: TGTGCCAGCAGTTACTCTGGCCAGGGGGATGGCTACACCTTC
abundance: -
j_gene: TRBJ1-2
v_gene: TRBV6-5
d_gene: TRBD1

CDR3aa: CASIHSGTNTGELFF
CDR3nt: TGTGCCAGCATTCACTCCGGGACAAACACCGGGGAGCTGTTTTTT
abundance: -
j_gene: TRBJ2-2
v_gene: TRBV28
d_gene: -

CDR3aa: CASRRVQGRGNTIYF
CDR3nt: TGCGCCAGCAGGAGGGTACAGGGTAGAGGAAACACCATATATTTT
abundance: once
j_gene: TRBJ1-3
v_gene: TRBV10-2
d_gene: -

CDR3aa: CASRPGQGGSGELFF
CDR3nt: TGTGCCAGTAGACCGGGACAGGGGGGTTCCGGGGAGCTGTTTTTT
abundance: -
j_gene: TRBJ2-2
v_gene: TRBV19
d_gene: TRBD1

CDR3aa: CATSDPGVNEQFF
CDR3nt: TGTGCCACCAGTGACCCCGGGGTCAATGAGCAGTTCTTC
abundance: -
j_gene: TRBJ2-1
v_gene: TRBV24-1
d_gene: -

CDR3aa: CASSPTGSYEQYF
CDR3nt: TGTGCCAGCAGCCCTACAGGGTCCTACGAGCAGTACTTC
abundance: -
j_gene: TRBJ2-7
v_gene: TRBV7-9
d_gene: -